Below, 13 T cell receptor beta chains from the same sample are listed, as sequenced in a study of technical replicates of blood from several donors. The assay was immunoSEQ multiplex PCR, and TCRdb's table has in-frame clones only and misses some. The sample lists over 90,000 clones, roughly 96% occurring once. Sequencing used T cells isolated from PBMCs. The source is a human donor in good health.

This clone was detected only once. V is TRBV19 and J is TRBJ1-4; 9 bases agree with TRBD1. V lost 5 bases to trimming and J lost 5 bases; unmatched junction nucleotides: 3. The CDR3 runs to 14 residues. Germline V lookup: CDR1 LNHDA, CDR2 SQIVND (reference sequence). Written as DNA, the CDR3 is TGTGCCAGTAGTCGGGACAGGGTGAATGAAAAACTGTTTTTT. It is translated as CASSRDRVNEKLFF.

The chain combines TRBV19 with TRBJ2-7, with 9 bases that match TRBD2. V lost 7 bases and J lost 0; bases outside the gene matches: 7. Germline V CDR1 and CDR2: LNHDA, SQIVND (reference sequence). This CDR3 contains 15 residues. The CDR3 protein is CASKRSSGSSYEQYF. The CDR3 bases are TGTGCCAGTAAAAGGAGTAGCGGGAGCTCCTACGAGCAGTACTTC.

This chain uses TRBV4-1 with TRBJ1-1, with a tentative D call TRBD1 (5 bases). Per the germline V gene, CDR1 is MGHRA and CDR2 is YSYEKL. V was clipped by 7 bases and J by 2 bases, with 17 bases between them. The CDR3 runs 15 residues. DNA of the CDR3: TGCGCCAGCACTTATACTCGAGGGACTAACACTGAAGCTTTCTTT. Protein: CASTYTRGTNTEAFF.

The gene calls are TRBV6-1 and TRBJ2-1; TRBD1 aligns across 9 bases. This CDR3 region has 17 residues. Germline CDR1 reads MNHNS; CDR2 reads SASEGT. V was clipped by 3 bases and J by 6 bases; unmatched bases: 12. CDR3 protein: CASSEVPRGQGSNEQFF. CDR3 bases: TGTGCCAGCAGTGAGGTTCCACGGGGACAGGGAAGCAATGAGCAGTTCTTC.

In DNA, the CDR3 is TGTGCCAGCAGTTTACTAGGGAGGGGGGGTGAGCAGTTCTTC. This sequence encodes CASSLLGRGGEQFF. This chain uses TRBV27 with TRBJ2-1, with a tentative D call TRBD2 (7 bases). The germline V gene encodes CDR1 MNHEY and CDR2 SMNVEV (reference sequence). Trimming took 2 bases from V and 9 from J, leaving 14 bases between them. The CDR3 is 14 amino acids.

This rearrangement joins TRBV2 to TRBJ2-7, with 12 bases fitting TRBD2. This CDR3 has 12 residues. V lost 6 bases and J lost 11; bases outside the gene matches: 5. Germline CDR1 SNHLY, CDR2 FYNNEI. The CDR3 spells CASRLAGGKEYF. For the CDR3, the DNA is TGTGCCAGCAGACTAGCGGGAGGAAAGGAGTACTTC.

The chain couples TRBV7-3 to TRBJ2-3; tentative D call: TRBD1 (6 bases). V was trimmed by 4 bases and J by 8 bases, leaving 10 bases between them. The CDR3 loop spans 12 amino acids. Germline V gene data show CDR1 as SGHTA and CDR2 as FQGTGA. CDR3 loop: CASSSTGSTQYF. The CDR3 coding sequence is TGTGCCAGCAGCTCCACAGGGAGTACGCAGTATTTT.

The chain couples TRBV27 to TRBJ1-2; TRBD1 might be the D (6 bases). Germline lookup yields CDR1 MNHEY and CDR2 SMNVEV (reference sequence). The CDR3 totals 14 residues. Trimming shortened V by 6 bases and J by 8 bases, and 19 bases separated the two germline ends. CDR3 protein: CASRLRQALGGYTF. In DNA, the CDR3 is TGTGCCAGCAGGCTCAGACAGGCCTTGGGAGGCTACACCTTC.

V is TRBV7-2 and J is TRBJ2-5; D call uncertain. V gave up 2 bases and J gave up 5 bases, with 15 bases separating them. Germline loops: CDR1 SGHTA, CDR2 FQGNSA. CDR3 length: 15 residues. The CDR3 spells CASSLYISVEETQYF. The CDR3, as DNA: TGTGCCAGCAGCTTATATATAAGTGTTGAGGAGACCCAGTACTTC.

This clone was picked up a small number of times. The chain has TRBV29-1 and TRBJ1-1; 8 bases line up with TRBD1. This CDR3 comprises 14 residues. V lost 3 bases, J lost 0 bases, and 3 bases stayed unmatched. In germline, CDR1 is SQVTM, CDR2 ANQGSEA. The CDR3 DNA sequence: TGCAGCGTTGAGACAGGGGCCCTGAACACTGAAGCTTTCTTT. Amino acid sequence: CSVETGALNTEAFF.

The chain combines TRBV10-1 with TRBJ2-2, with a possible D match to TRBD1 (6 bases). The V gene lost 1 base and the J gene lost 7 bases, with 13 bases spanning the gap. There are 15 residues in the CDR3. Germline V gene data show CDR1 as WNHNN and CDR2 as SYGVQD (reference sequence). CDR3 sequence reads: CASSEYNRAGGELFF. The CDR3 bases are TGCGCCAGCAGTGAGTATAACAGGGCGGGCGGGGAGCTGTTTTTT.

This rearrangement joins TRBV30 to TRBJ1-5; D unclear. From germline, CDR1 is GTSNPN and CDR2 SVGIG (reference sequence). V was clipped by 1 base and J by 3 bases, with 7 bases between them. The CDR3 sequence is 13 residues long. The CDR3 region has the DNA TGTGCCTGGAGTGATCAGTCCAATCAGCCCCAGCATTTT. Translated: CAWSDQSNQPQHF.

In DNA form, the CDR3 reads TGTGCCAGCAGGGGGACAGGGAGTACGCAGTATTTT. Translation gives CASRGTGSTQYF. This chain joins TRBV11-3 and TRBJ2-3; TRBD1 matches 9 bases. This CDR3 comprises 12 residues. Looked up from germline, CDR1 is SGHNT and CDR2 is YENEEA. J was trimmed by 8 bases and V by 6 bases; bases with no gene match: 3.